A selection of T cell receptor beta chains follows, all from one sample in a study of human T cells and chemical hapten exposure. TCRdb reprocessed the 5' RACE reads with MiXCR, giving one entry per CDR3 protein. The table records 120,000 to 150,000 distinct CDR3 sequences, around 4% of them present only once. The receptors were gathered from a female donor in good health. Each CDR3 is given without its conserved first and last residue.

J | V | CDR3
TRBJ2-5 | TRBV6-2/TRBV6-3 | ASSYSTLSSGGLRQETQY
TRBJ2-1 | TRBV15 | ATSIQAGAYNEQF
TRBJ2-1 | TRBV9 | ASSVGTGDNEQF
TRBJ1-4 | TRBV5-1 | ASSLLSTDINEKLF
TRBJ2-1 | TRBV19 | ASSIDGQSYNEQF
TRBJ1-2 | TRBV12-3/TRBV12-4 | ASREMGDGYT
TRBJ2-1 | TRBV15 | ATSQLAGAYNEQF
TRBJ1-4 | TRBV29-1 | SVEGDRGGLGEKLF
TRBJ1-1 | TRBV6-2/TRBV6-3 | ASSCAGNTEAF
TRBJ2-3 | TRBV9 | ASSPLRGGGDTQY
TRBJ2-7 | TRBV4-2 | ASSQSTRGLAGVSYEQY
TRBJ1-3 | TRBV18 | ASSPGLSSSSGNTIY
TRBJ2-7 | TRBV6-2/TRBV6-3 | ASSYDSHYEQY
TRBJ1-3 | TRBV20-1 | SARDQGPSPGNTIY
TRBJ2-3 | TRBV7-3 | ASSPSGERADTQY
TRBJ2-3 | TRBV20-1 | SARSLAGGHTDTQY
TRBJ2-7 | TRBV5-1 | ASSRGPPGSYEQY
TRBJ1-5 | TRBV24-1 | ATSAGGGNQPQH
TRBJ1-1 | TRBV4-1 | ASSQDRRGSEKAF
TRBJ2-7 | TRBV3-1 | ASSHGGRMYEQY
TRBJ2-6 | TRBV7-3 | ASSLFWGRHSGANVLT
TRBJ2-1 | TRBV2 | ASSGGGGAYNEQF
TRBJ2-5 | TRBV7-9 | ASSSTEQETQY
TRBJ2-5 | TRBV7-3 | ASSLLGGYETQY
TRBJ2-1 | TRBV20-1 | SAGRLGTASDEQF
TRBJ1-5 | TRBV24-1 | ATSDTGTEVDKPQH
TRBJ2-7 | TRBV7-9 | ASSPRTAYEQY
TRBJ2-3 | TRBV7-6 | ASSPSSSVSTDTQY
TRBJ2-1 | TRBV11-2 | ASSLTSGGLSSYNEQF
TRBJ1-2 | TRBV25-1 | ASSGDRGYYGYT
TRBJ1-2 | TRBV28 | ASSFAGGYT
TRBJ1-6 | TRBV4-2 | ASSQVWGTQDYNSPLH
TRBJ2-5 | TRBV5-4 | ASSLDLGVGETQY
TRBJ1-3 | TRBV20-1 | SARPNSGNTIY
TRBJ2-3 | TRBV6-5 | ASNSKRGCIDTQY
TRBJ2-7 | TRBV28 | ASSFAGTGSSYEQY
TRBJ2-7 | TRBV27 | ASSFKGFSYEQY
TRBJ1-1 | TRBV7-9 | ASSTRGGWAGTEAF
TRBJ1-5 | TRBV4-3 | ASSPGDSAGEPQH
TRBJ1-2 | TRBV29-1 | SADWSYGYT
TRBJ1-1 | TRBV5-4 | ASSPRGQLAF
TRBJ2-5 | TRBV7-3 | ASSLRGGAQETQY
TRBJ1-2 | TRBV20-1 | SARSEVGRGYT
TRBJ1-6 | TRBV5-1 | ASSFTGASSPLH
TRBJ1-1 | TRBV5-1 | ASSFLEGNTEAF